Detailed here is one T cell receptor beta chain. As yet, its antigen is unknown. This sample stems from a study of CD8 T cells in ankylosing spondylitis. Study-level results: Those disease-linked clones were CD8+; they were also relatively rare in peripheral blood. It appeared that ankylosing spondylitis blood was characterized by a TCR beta motif of several highly homologous variants. Reportedly, disease-linked clones are significantly enriched in ankylosing spondylitis patients' matched synovial fluid.

Quantitative 5'-RACE with molecular barcodes generated TCR beta libraries. Via MiXCR, TCRdb re-called the 5' RACE reads, giving one row per CDR3 protein. Of about 220,000 distinct CDR3 sequences in the sample, about 18% were seen once. The germline V and J ends were trimmed by 1 base and 5 bases, with 14 bases remaining between them. The V gene's germline CDR1 is GTSNPN and CDR2 SVGIG (reference sequence). The CDR3 consists of 14 residues. The sequence came from a male donor with ankylosing spondylitis. The specimen was blood, either unsorted or a sorted T cell fraction (not recorded which). This rearrangement joins TRBV30 to TRBJ2-5, with no clear D. CDR3 in amino acids: CAWSGDNGWETQYF. The CDR3 nucleotides read TGTGCCTGGAGTGGAGATAACGGGTGGGAGACCCAGTACTTC.